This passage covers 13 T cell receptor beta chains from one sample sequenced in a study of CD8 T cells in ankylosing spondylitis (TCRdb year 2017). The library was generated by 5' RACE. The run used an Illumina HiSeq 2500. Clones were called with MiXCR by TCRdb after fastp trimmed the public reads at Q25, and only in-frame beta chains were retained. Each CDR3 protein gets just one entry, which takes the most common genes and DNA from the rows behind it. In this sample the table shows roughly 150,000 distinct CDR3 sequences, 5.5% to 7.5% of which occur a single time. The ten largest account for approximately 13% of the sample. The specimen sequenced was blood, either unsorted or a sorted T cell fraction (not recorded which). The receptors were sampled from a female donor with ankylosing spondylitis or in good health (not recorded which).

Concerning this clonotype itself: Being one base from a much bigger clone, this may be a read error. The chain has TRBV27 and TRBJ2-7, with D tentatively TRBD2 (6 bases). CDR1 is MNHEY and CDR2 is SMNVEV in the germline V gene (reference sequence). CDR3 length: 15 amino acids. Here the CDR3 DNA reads TGTGCCAACAGTTTCTCGTGGGAGGTATCCCACGAGCAGTACTTC. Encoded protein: CANSFSWEVSHEQYF.

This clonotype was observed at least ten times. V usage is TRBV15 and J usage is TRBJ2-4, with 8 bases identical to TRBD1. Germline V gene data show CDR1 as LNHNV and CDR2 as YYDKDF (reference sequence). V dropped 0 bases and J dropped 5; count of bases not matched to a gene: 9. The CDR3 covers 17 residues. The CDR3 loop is CATSREGGSGGQNIQYF. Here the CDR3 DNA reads TGTGCCACCAGCAGAGAAGGGGGGTCAGGGGGCCAAAACATTCAGTACTTC.

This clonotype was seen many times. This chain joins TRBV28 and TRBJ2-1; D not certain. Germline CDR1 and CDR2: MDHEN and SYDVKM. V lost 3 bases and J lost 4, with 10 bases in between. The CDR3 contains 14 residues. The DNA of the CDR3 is TGTGCCAGCAGTTTTTTTGTTGGGTACAATGAGCAGTTCTTC. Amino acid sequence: CASSFFVGYNEQFF.

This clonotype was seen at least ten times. The CDR3 DNA follows: TGCGCCAGCAGCTTCCCGGGACAGGGGAATGAGCAGTTCTTC. Encoded protein: CASSFPGQGNEQFF. The rearrangement uses TRBV5-1 and TRBJ2-1; TRBD1 aligns across 10 bases. Germline values: CDR1 SGHRS, CDR2 YFSETQ. The CDR3 totals 14 residues. Trimming cost V 2 bases and J 7 bases; bases outside gene matches: 3.

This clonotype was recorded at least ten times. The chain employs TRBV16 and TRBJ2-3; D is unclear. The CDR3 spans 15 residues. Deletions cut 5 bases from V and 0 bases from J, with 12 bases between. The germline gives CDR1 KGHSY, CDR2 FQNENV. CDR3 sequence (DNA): TGTGCCAGCAGCTCGACGTACACTAGCACAGATACGCAGTATTTT. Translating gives CASSSTYTSTDTQYF.

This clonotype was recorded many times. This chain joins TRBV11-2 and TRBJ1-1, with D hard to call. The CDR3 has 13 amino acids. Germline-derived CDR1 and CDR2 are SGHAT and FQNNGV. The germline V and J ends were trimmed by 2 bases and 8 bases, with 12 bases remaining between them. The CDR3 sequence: CASSLNGVGEAFF. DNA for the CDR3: TGTGCCAGCAGCTTAAACGGCGTAGGGGAAGCTTTCTTT. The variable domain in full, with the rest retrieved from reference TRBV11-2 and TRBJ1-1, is EAGVAQSPRYKIIEKRQSVAFWCNPISGHATLYWYQQILGQGPKLLIQFQNNGVVDDSQLPKDRFSAERLKGVDSTLKIQPAKLEDSAVYLCASSLNGVGEAFFGQGTRLTVV.

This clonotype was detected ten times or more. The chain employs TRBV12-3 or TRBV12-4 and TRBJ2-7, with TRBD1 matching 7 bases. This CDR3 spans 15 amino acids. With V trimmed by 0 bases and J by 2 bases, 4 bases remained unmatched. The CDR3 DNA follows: TGTGCCAGCAGTTTAGCCGGGACAGCTACCTACGAGCAGTACTTC. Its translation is CASSLAGTATYEQYF.

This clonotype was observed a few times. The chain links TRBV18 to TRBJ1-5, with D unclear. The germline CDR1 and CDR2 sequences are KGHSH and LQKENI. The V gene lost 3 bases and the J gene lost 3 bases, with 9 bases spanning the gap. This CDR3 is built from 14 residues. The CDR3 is CASSPDGSNQPQHF. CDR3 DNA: TGTGCCAGCTCACCGGACGGATCCAATCAGCCCCAGCATTTT. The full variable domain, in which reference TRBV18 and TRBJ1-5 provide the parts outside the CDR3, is NAGVMQNPRHLVRRRGQEARLRCSPMKGHSHVYWYRQLPEEGLKFMVYLQKENIIDESGMPKERFSAEFPKEGPSILRIQQVVRGDSAAYFCASSPDGSNQPQHFGDGTRLSIL.

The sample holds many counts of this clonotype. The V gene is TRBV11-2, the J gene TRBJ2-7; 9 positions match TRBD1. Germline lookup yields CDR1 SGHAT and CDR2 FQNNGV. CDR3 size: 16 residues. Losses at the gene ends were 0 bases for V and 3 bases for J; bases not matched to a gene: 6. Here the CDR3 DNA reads TGTGCCAGCAGCTTAGAGAGACAGGGGGGGATCTACGAGCAGTACTTC. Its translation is CASSLERQGGIYEQYF.

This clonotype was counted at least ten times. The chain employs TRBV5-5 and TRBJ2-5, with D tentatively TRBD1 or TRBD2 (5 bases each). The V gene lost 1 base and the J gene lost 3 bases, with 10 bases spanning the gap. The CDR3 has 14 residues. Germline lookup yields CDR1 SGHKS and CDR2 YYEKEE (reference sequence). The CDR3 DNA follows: TGTGCCAGCAGCTTGTTCGTGGGGGAAGAGACCCAGTACTTC. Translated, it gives CASSLFVGEETQYF.

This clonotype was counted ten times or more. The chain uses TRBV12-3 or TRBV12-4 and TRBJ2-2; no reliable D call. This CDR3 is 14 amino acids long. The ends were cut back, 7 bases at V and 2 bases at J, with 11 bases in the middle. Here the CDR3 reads CASTQAENTGELFF. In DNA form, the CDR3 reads TGTGCCAGCACGCAGGCGGAAAACACCGGGGAGCTGTTTTTT.

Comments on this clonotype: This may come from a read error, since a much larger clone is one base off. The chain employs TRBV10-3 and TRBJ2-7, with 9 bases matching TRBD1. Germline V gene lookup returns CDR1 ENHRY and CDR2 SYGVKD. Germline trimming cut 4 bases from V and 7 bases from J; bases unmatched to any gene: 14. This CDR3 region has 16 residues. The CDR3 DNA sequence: TGTGCCATCAGTGGGTCAAACCCAACAGGGGGCGGGGAGCAGTACTTC. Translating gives CAISGSNPTGGGEQYF.

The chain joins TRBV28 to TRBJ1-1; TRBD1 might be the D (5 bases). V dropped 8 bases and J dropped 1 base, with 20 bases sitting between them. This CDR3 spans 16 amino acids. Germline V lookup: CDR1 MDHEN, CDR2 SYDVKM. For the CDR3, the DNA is TGTGCCAGCCCCCCTGTCGGCGGCGGGGGGAACACTGAAGCTTTCTTT. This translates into CASPPVGGGGNTEAFF.